This T cell receptor (beta chain) was captured by sequencing in a study of blood T cell repertoires in COVID-19. As for the study in general: The United States, Italy and Spain supplied acute and convalescent COVID-19 samples.

The CDR3 extends over 15 amino acids. CDR1 KGHSH and CDR2 LQKENI come from the germline V gene. V lost 3 bases and J lost 11; bases outside the gene matches: 11. Per the authors' pipeline: Reference gene primer amplification gave estimated nucleated cell counts. The method was immunoSEQ multiplex PCR; TCRdb's version includes in-frame clones alone and lacks a portion of them. Clone size and V and J calls were adopted from that table, with D and trimming inferred from the DNA. Altogether a few hundred thousand clones are present, about 89% being singletons, with the ten largest covering approximately 9.4%.

The chain couples TRBV18 to TRBJ2-1, with TRBD1 identical over 9 bases. This receptor was obtained from a middle-aged man who had recovered from COVID-19. The specimen sequenced was peripheral blood. The CDR3 reads CASSPTGTGIKKQFF. The CDR3 nucleotides read TGTGCCAGCTCACCCACCGGGACAGGGATCAAAAAGCAGTTCTTC.